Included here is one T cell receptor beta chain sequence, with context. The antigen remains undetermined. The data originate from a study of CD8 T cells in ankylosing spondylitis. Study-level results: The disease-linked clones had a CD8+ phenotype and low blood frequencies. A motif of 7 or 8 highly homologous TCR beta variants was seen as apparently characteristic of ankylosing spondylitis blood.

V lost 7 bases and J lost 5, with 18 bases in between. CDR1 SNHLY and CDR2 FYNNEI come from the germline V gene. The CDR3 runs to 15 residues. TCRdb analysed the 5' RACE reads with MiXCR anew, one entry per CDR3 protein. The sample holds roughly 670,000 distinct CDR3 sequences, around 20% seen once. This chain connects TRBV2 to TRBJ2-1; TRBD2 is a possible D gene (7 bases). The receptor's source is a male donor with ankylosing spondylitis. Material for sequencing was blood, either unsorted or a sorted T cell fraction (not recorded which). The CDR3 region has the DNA TGTGCCAGCACCCCCGGGGAGGGACACAACAATGAGCAGTTCTTC. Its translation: CASTPGEGHNNEQFF.